Shown below are 19 T cell receptor beta chains from a single sample sequenced in a study of shared clonotypes between healthy human individuals. The table came from immunoSEQ multiplex PCR; TCRdb's copy has only in-frame clones and leaves some out. The sample includes around 2.5 million clones, approximately 93% of them seen just once. Input material: naive CD4+ T cells from PBMCs. Subset noted: CD45RA+ positively selected. Every receptor here comes from a man in his late teens or twenties in good health. Some clones in this sample may be carry-over from other donors' samples.

V and J are TRBV5-4 and TRBJ2-1; D is perhaps TRBD2 (6 bases). Trimming took off 2 bases at V and 3 bases at J, with 15 bases between the two ends. The CDR3 covers 16 residues. Germline V gene data show CDR1 as SGHNT and CDR2 as YYREEE (reference sequence). In nucleotides, the CDR3 is TGTGCCAGCAGCTTTGGCAGGCCGGGGGACTACAATGAGCAGTTCTTC. Residues: CASSFGRPGDYNEQFF.

The CDR3 sequence is CAWVRLGAYEQYF. CDR3 coding DNA: TGTGCCTGGGTCAGGCTGGGGGCCTACGAGCAGTACTTC. The V gene is TRBV30, the J gene TRBJ2-7; D tentatively reads TRBD1 or TRBD2 (5 bases each). V gave up 5 bases and J gave up 2 bases, with 13 bases separating them. From germline, CDR1 is GTSNPN and CDR2 SVGIG (reference sequence). This CDR3 contains 13 residues.

The chain couples TRBV18 to TRBJ2-7; the match to TRBD1 covers 8 bases. Germline assignment: CDR1 KGHSH and CDR2 LQKENI. This CDR3 comprises 15 residues. The V gene end was trimmed by 3 bases and the J gene end by 3 bases; junction bases not matched to a gene: 7. The CDR3 region has the DNA TGTGCCAGCTCACCCCCAGGGGGCGTCCTCTACGAGCAGTACTTC. This gives the protein CASSPPGGVLYEQYF.

This clone has a single count. This chain uses TRBV21-1 with TRBJ2-7; TRBD1, the table's D call, was not compared with the DNA. TRBV21-1 is an annotated pseudogene. The CDR3 length is 18 residues. The CDR3 region has the DNA TGTGCCAGCAGTCGTCTCGGGTCAGGCCCCAGGGGTCCTTACGAGCAGTACTTC. Protein product: CASSRLGSGPRGPYEQYF.

V is TRBV6-1 and J is TRBJ2-7, with D perhaps matching TRBD1 or TRBD2 (5 bases each). Germline V gene sequence: CDR1 MNHNS, CDR2 SASEGT. The CDR3 is 13 residues long. The germline V and J ends were trimmed by 3 bases and 5 bases, with 11 bases remaining between them. The CDR3 DNA follows: TGTGCCAGCAGTGAGAGAGGGGACCACGAGCAGTACTTC. It yields the protein CASSERGDHEQYF.

The rearrangement links TRBV5-4 to TRBJ2-6; D not resolved. Trimming pared 0 bases from V and 1 base from J, leaving 14 bases between. The length of the CDR3 is 18 residues. Germline CDR1 is SGHNT and CDR2 is YYREEE (reference sequence). CDR3 region: CASSLGGRRYSGANVLTF. The CDR3 bases are TGTGCCAGCAGCTTGGGTGGGCGGCGGTATTCTGGGGCCAACGTCCTGACTTTC.

This clone was seen just once. This is likely a read error, given that the CDR3 carries no conserved phenylalanine or tryptophan at its end. The DNA is omitted, as the CDR3 cannot be located on it reliably, and the CDR3 follows TCRdb's listing. The chain carries TRBV12-5 and TRBJ2-3; TRBD2 reflects the table's D call only, with no check against the DNA. The length of the CDR3 is 12 amino acids, counting both ends. CDR1 is LGHNT, CDR2 FRNRAP, per germline. The chain's CDR3 is CASGLVRVGALV.

The J gene is TRBJ2-5, the V gene TRBV9; 10 nucleotides align to TRBD1. V lost 2 bases and J lost 7; bases outside the gene matches: 5. Per germline, CDR1 SGDLS and CDR2 YYNGEE. There are 14 residues in the CDR3. CDR3 in amino acids: CASSVTGQGSTQYF. CDR3 DNA: TGTGCCAGCAGCGTGACGGGACAGGGGTCGACCCAGTACTTC.

The chain has TRBV19 and TRBJ2-5; no definite D call. CDR1 is LNHDA, CDR2 SQIVND, per germline (reference sequence). The V end was cut by 3 bases, the J end by 4 bases, with 9 bases between. This CDR3 contains 13 residues. The CDR3 protein is CASSMSGGETQYF. DNA for the CDR3: TGTGCCAGTAGTATGTCGGGCGGAGAGACCCAGTACTTC.

The chain combines TRBV28 with TRBJ1-5; TRBD1 is a possible D gene (5 bases). Germline V gene data show CDR1 as MDHEN and CDR2 as SYDVKM. The CDR3 runs to 16 residues. Deletions cut 5 bases from V and 3 bases from J, with 17 bases between. The CDR3 coding sequence is TGTGCCAGCAGTGCCAACAAAGGGACGGTCAATCAGCCCCAGCATTTT. Residues: CASSANKGTVNQPQHF. Supplemented by reference TRBV28 and TRBJ1-5, the full variable domain reads DVKVTQSSRYLVKRTGEKVFLECVQDMDHENMFWYRQDPGLGLRLIYFSYDVKMKEKGDIPEGYSVSREKKERFSLILESASTNQTSMYLCASSANKGTVNQPQHFGDGTRLSIL.

The gene calls are TRBV5-1 and TRBJ1-3; 8 bases align to TRBD1. In germline, CDR1 is SGHRS, CDR2 YFSETQ. The V gene end was trimmed by 4 bases and the J gene end by 12 bases; junction bases not matched to a gene: 12. The CDR3 sequence is 14 residues long. The CDR3 sequence is CASSSGQGGRHIYF. The CDR3 region has the DNA TGCGCCAGCAGCAGTGGACAGGGCGGCAGGCACATATATTTT.

This rearrangement joins TRBV7-9 to TRBJ2-1, with 10 bases that match TRBD2. The CDR3 consists of 15 residues. V shed 3 bases, J shed 13 bases, and the junction held 12 bases outside the gene matches. Looked up from germline, CDR1 is SEHNR and CDR2 is FQNEAQ (reference sequence). The CDR3 protein is CASSFRTAGGPEQFF. The CDR3 coding sequence is TGTGCCAGCAGCTTCCGGACAGCGGGAGGGCCGGAACAGTTCTTC.

Notes on this clone: Its ends do not fully match the called genes, so a read error is possible. V and J are TRBV7-2 and TRBJ2-1; the D gene is possibly TRBD2 (5 bases). Germline lookup yields CDR1 SGHTA and CDR2 FQGNSA. This CDR3 spans 16 amino acids. CDR3 sequence reads: CASSSREASSYNEQLF. DNA for the CDR3: TGTGCCAGCAGCTCCCGCGAGGCTAGCTCCTACAATGAGCAGCTCTTC.

The CDR3 loop reads CASSQGGGGDEQFF. As DNA, the CDR3 is TGCGCCAGCAGCCAAGGGGGAGGGGGGGATGAGCAGTTCTTC. This chain uses TRBV4-3 with TRBJ2-1, with D possibly TRBD2 on 7 matching bases. Deletions cut 1 base from V and 8 bases from J, with 12 bases between. This CDR3 has 14 residues. In germline, CDR1 is LGHNA, CDR2 YSLEER.

The chain carries TRBV27 and TRBJ2-5, with TRBD2 identical over 8 bases. There are 17 residues in the CDR3. CDR1 and CDR2 from the germline V gene are MNHEY and SMNVEV (reference sequence). Unmatched junction bases numbered 12, after V lost 1 base and J lost 5 bases. The CDR3: CASSLWGSGGREETQYF. CDR3 coding DNA: TGTGCCAGCAGTTTATGGGGGTCGGGGGGGCGCGAGGAGACCCAGTACTTC.

The CDR3 bases are TGTGCCAGCAGCTTGGGGGGAGTGTGGGCCTCTGGAAACACCATATATTTT. Translated: CASSLGGVWASGNTIYF. The V and J genes are TRBV5-4 and TRBJ1-3; D gene unclear. The CDR3 is made up of 17 amino acids. The ends were cut back, 0 bases at V and 0 bases at J, with 13 bases in the middle. CDR1 is SGHNT and CDR2 is YYREEE in the germline V gene (reference sequence).

The chain recombines TRBV27 with TRBJ1-5; a weak D match, TRBD1 (5 bases). This CDR3 contains 18 residues. V gave up 2 bases and J gave up 2 bases, with 19 bases separating them. Germline assignment: CDR1 MNHEY and CDR2 SMNVEV (reference sequence). In DNA, the CDR3 is TGTGCCAGCAGTTTAGTGTTCGGGGGAGTCAGGGGCAATCAGCCCCAGCATTTT. Its translation is CASSLVFGGVRGNQPQHF.

V is TRBV2 and J is TRBJ2-1; D is uncertain. CDR1 is SNHLY, CDR2 FYNNEI, per germline. The ends were cut back, 8 bases at V and 10 bases at J, with 15 bases in the middle. The CDR3 has 12 amino acids. For the CDR3, the DNA is TGTGCCAGCGGTGGCGACGAGCAGGAGCAGTTCTTC. It yields the protein CASGGDEQEQFF.

This rearrangement joins TRBV5-1 to TRBJ1-3; D call uncertain. Germline CDR1 SGHRS, CDR2 YFSETQ. V shed 0 bases and J shed 3 bases, with 7 bases lying between them. There are 14 residues in the CDR3. The CDR3 reads CASSLGERGNTIYF. In nucleotides, the CDR3 is TGCGCCAGCAGCTTGGGTGAACGTGGAAACACCATATATTTT.